This passage covers 23 T cell receptor beta chains from one sample sequenced in a study of breast tumors, draining lymph nodes, adjacent tissues. TCRdb used MiXCR to reprocess the multiplex PCR reads, holding one entry per CDR3 protein. The table has around 230,000 distinct CDR3 sequences, roughly 30% seen once. The lymph nodes were axillary draining lymph nodes from breast cancer patients. The material sequenced was axillary lymph node tissue. These receptors originate from a female donor with breast cancer. Some clones in this sample may be carry-over from other donors' samples.

Worth noting for this clonotype: This sequence may be a read error, since a much larger clone differs from it by one base. The V call is TRBV6-4, the J call TRBJ1-5; D call uncertain. Germline CDR1 and CDR2: MRHNA and SNTAGT. The length of the CDR3 is 14 residues. The CDR3 sequence: CAGSHPWRNQPQHF. The CDR3, as DNA: TGTGCCGGCAGTCACCCGTGGCGCAATCAGCCCCAGCATTTT.

This clonotype was observed a single time. The chain links TRBV15 to TRBJ1-3; 9 nucleotides agree with TRBD1. Germline V gene sequence: CDR1 LNHNV, CDR2 YYDKDF (reference sequence). The trim removed 0 bases at V and 1 base at J, leaving 4 bases unmatched. The CDR3 totals 17 residues. The CDR3 spells CATSRDGQGSSGNTIYF. The CDR3 DNA sequence: TGTGCCACCAGCAGAGACGGACAGGGGTCATCTGGAAACACCATATATTTT.

The DNA for the CDR3 is TGTGCCGGTACAGGGGCCTGGGAAAGATACACTGAAGCTTTCTTT. Its translation is CAGTGAWERYTEAFF. The J gene is TRBJ1-1, the V gene TRBV30; 7 positions agree with TRBD1. With V trimmed by 8 bases and J by 3 bases, 15 bases remained unmatched. Per germline, CDR1 GTSNPN and CDR2 SVGIG (reference sequence). The CDR3 has 15 residues.

This clonotype was picked up many times. The genes are TRBV24-1 and TRBJ2-3; 14 bases match TRBD2. The trim removed 0 bases at V and 3 bases at J, leaving 7 bases unmatched. Germline lookup yields CDR1 KGHDR and CDR2 SFDVKD. The CDR3 runs 19 residues. As DNA, the CDR3 is TGTGCCACCAGTGATTTGCGAGGGACTAGCGGGAGTAAGACAGATACGCAGTATTTT. It specifies CATSDLRGTSGSKTDTQYF.

This clonotype showed up many times. CDR3 DNA sequence: TGTGCCAGCAGTGGGCTAGCGGGGACCCAGAGCAATGAGCAGTTCTTC. The encoded protein is CASSGLAGTQSNEQFF. The genes are TRBV6-4 and TRBJ2-1; 9 nucleotides match TRBD2. The CDR3 contains 16 residues. CDR1 is MRHNA and CDR2 is SNTAGT in the germline V gene. Trimming removed 4 bases from V and 6 bases from J; junction bases left unmatched: 10.

As to this clonotype: The junction and the germline gene differ at one end; a read error may be behind it. The chain couples TRBV3-1 to TRBJ2-7, with 13 bases that match TRBD2. CDR3 length equals 17 residues. Germline loops: CDR1 LGHDT, CDR2 YNNKEL (reference sequence). The CDR3 loop reads CPSSRRTSGSHRAEQYF. For the CDR3, the DNA is TGTCCCAGCAGCCGCCGGACTAGCGGGAGCCACCGAGCCGAGCAGTACTTC.

In this sample, this clonotype turned up many times. The V gene is TRBV20-1, the J gene TRBJ2-6, with 10 bases that match TRBD2. The length of the CDR3 is 17 residues. Losses at the gene ends were 3 bases for V and 4 bases for J; bases not matched to a gene: 9. In germline, CDR1 is DFQATT, CDR2 SNEGSKA (reference sequence). Written as DNA, the CDR3 is TGCAGTGCTAGGCAAAGCGGGAGGGCCTCAGGGGCCAACGTCCTGACTTTC. As protein: CSARQSGRASGANVLTF.

The rearrangement links TRBV6-1 to TRBJ2-4; 7 bases map to TRBD1. Looked up from germline, CDR1 is MNHNS and CDR2 is SASEGT. The CDR3 extends over 18 amino acids. Trimming removed 2 bases from V and 1 base from J; junction bases left unmatched: 11. The CDR3 bases are TGTGCCAGCAGTGAACCCTGGGACAGCCCCATGGCCAAAAACATTCAGTACTTC. Encoded protein: CASSEPWDSPMAKNIQYF.

This clonotype was counted many times. The CDR3 is CASSQGGTGRINYGYTF. The DNA of the CDR3 is TGCGCCAGCAGCCAAGGGGGGACAGGGCGCATTAACTATGGCTACACCTTC. The chain uses TRBV4-1 and TRBJ1-2; 9 positions agree with TRBD1. The CDR3 sequence is 17 residues long. Losses at the gene ends were 1 base for V and 1 base for J; bases not matched to a gene: 7. Germline CDR1 is MGHRA and CDR2 is YSYEKL.

V and J are TRBV19 and TRBJ1-6, with D tentatively TRBD1 (5 bases). Germline V gene sequence: CDR1 LNHDA, CDR2 SQIVND (reference sequence). V lost 7 bases to trimming and J lost 0 bases, with 10 bases between them. The CDR3 length is 15 residues. The DNA of the CDR3 is TGTGCCAGTAAGACAGAAGTCTCCTATAATTCACCCCTCCACTTT. This codes for CASKTEVSYNSPLHF.

This chain joins TRBV13 and TRBJ2-3, with TRBD1 identical over 8 bases. Losses at the gene ends were 1 base for V and 2 bases for J; bases not matched to a gene: 11. There are 18 residues in the CDR3. Germline V gives CDR1 PRHDT, CDR2 FYEKMQ (reference sequence). The CDR3 nucleotides are TGTGCCAGCAGCTTAGACTACAGGGGGTTAGGCACCACAGATACGCAGTATTTT. This translates into CASSLDYRGLGTTDTQYF.

The J gene is TRBJ2-1, the V gene TRBV15; 8 nucleotides align to TRBD2. Germline V gene lookup returns CDR1 LNHNV and CDR2 YYDKDF (reference sequence). This CDR3 is 16 amino acids long. Trimming took 0 bases from V and 10 from J; bases not matched to a gene: 11. CDR3: CATSRDDGGLDREQFF. In DNA, the CDR3 is TGTGCCACCAGCAGAGACGATGGGGGACTAGATCGCGAGCAGTTCTTC.

Worth noting for this clonotype: With a much larger clone just one base away, this may be a read error. The rearrangement joins TRBV20-1 to TRBJ2-2; the D gene is possibly TRBD1 (6 bases). Germline V gene lookup returns CDR1 DFQATT and CDR2 SNEGSKA (reference sequence). CDR3 length: 16 residues. Trimming cost V 6 bases and J 10 bases, with 27 bases left between them. The DNA of the CDR3 is TGCAGTGCCCGAAACCCTCGCAGGGCAGCAGGGGAGGAGCTGTTTTTT. Translated, it gives CSARNPRRAAGEELFF.

The sample holds many counts of this clonotype. The chain employs TRBV5-1 and TRBJ2-1, with D unresolved. CDR3 length: 15 amino acids. V was cut by 5 bases and J by 0 bases, with 12 bases left in between. The germline gives CDR1 SGHRS, CDR2 YFSETQ. The CDR3 region has the DNA TGCGCCAGCAGTAGGGTCGCTGACTCCTACAATGAGCAGTTCTTC. It specifies CASSRVADSYNEQFF.

This clonotype was seen ten or more times. The V call is TRBV7-6, the J call TRBJ2-7, with TRBD1 matching over 8 bases. Per the germline V gene, CDR1 is SGHVS and CDR2 is FNYEAQ. The V segment lost 0 bases and the J segment 4 bases; nucleotides outside the gene matches: 11. CDR3 length equals 17 residues. CDR3 residues: CASSLASGRQGRYEQYF. The CDR3 nucleotides read TGTGCCAGCAGCTTAGCATCTGGACGACAGGGGCGATACGAGCAGTACTTC. Full variable domain (outside the CDR3, taken from reference TRBV7-6 and TRBJ2-7): GAGVSQSPRYKVTKRGQDVALRCDPISGHVSLYWYRQALGQGPEFLTYFNYEAQQDKSGLPNDRFSAERPEGSISTLTIQRTEQRDSAMYRCASSLASGRQGRYEQYFGPGTRLTVT.

This clonotype has ten or more counts. V and J are TRBV6-1 and TRBJ1-6; 9 bases agree with TRBD1. V trimming: 8 bases; J trimming: 10 bases; junction bases outside the gene matches: 6. Germline CDR1 MNHNS, CDR2 SASEGT. The CDR3 contains 13 residues. The CDR3 reads CASQEGQGSPLHF. The CDR3 DNA is TGTGCCAGCCAGGAGGGACAGGGATCACCCCTCCACTTT.

This clonotype was recorded at least ten times. The gene calls are TRBV14 and TRBJ2-2; no firm D call. Trimming took off 2 bases at V and 4 bases at J, with 11 bases between the two ends. Per germline, CDR1 SGHDN and CDR2 FVKESK. This CDR3 is built from 15 residues. This chain's CDR3 is CASSQLQRFTGELFF. The CDR3 DNA reads as TGTGCCAGCAGCCAACTACAGAGGTTCACCGGGGAGCTGTTTTTT.

In this sample, this clonotype turned up many times. The V call is TRBV7-2, the J call TRBJ2-1; the match to TRBD1 covers 8 bases. The germline V gene has CDR1 SGHTA and CDR2 FQGNSA. The CDR3 has 15 amino acids. The V segment lost 1 base and the J segment 8 bases; nucleotides outside the gene matches: 7. CDR3 in DNA: TGTGCCAGCAGCTTAGGTCAGGGGGCCTGGGATGAGCAGTTCTTC. Encoded protein: CASSLGQGAWDEQFF.

This clonotype was counted at least ten times. This chain connects TRBV5-1 to TRBJ2-7, with 7 nucleotides matching TRBD1. The germline V gene has CDR1 SGHRS and CDR2 YFSETQ. CDR3 size: 14 residues. The ends lost 2 bases at V and 5 bases at J; junction bases unmatched: 7. CDR3 residues: CASSLQDRSNEQYF. In DNA, the CDR3 is TGCGCCAGCAGCTTACAGGACAGGAGCAACGAGCAGTACTTC.

This clonotype was counted many times. The gene calls are TRBV12-3 or TRBV12-4 and TRBJ2-7, with TRBD1 matching over 7 bases. The V and J ends lost 5 bases and 5 bases, in that order; junction bases with no gene match: 12. This CDR3 comprises 15 residues. In DNA, the CDR3 is TGTGCCAGCAGTCAACGGACAGGCCTTGGCAACGAGCAGTACTTC. Amino acid sequence: CASSQRTGLGNEQYF.

The gene calls are TRBV11-3 and TRBJ2-2, with D perhaps matching TRBD2 (6 bases). CDR1 is SGHNT and CDR2 is YENEEA in the germline V gene. With 7 bases removed from V and 4 bases from J, the gap between germline ends came to 16 bases. The CDR3 has 15 residues. The CDR3 nucleotides are TGTGCCAGCACACAAACCGCGGGGACCACCGGGGAGCTGTTTTTT. Amino acid sequence: CASTQTAGTTGELFF.

This clonotype was observed many times. The chain carries TRBV9 and TRBJ2-3; D is ambiguous. The CDR3 has 12 amino acids. The germline CDR1 and CDR2 sequences are SGDLS and YYNGEE. V shed 3 bases and J shed 5 bases, with 7 bases lying between them. The CDR3: CASSALGDTQYF. CDR3 bases: TGTGCCAGCAGCGCGCTAGGAGATACGCAGTATTTT.

The chain joins TRBV5-1 to TRBJ2-3; 9 bases are shared with TRBD2. From germline, CDR1 is SGHRS and CDR2 YFSETQ. CDR3 length: 15 residues. J gave up 11 bases and V 4 bases, and 14 bases lay outside the gene matches. In DNA form, the CDR3 reads TGCGCCAGCAGCGCGCGGGAGGGCCCCTACAATGAGCAGTATTTT. It translates to CASSAREGPYNEQYF.